The 25 T cell receptor beta chains listed next were all sequenced from one sample in a study of ipilimumab plus nivolumab after autologous stem cell transplantation. Generated by immunoSEQ multiplex PCR, the TCRdb table keeps only in-frame clones and is missing some. Here the sample spans over 8,000 clones, about 70% being singletons. This material consisted of PBMCs, taken in a trial of ipilimumab plus nivolumab as post-transplant consolidation. The receptors shown here come from a female donor with multiple myeloma.

Turning to this clone: Compared with germline, one end of the junction differs, possibly owing to a read error. The chain is built from TRBV2 and TRBJ2-5; TRBD1 aligns across 8 bases. CDR3 length equals 13 residues. Per the germline V gene, CDR1 is SNHLY and CDR2 is FYNNEI. The CDR3 loop is CASTLDRGEAQYF. In DNA form, the CDR3 reads TGTGCCAGCACCCTCGACAGGGGAGAGGCCCAGTACTTC.

The CDR3 bases are TGTGCCATCAGTGTTGGGCCACCTGGAAACACCATATATTTT. Protein: CAISVGPPGNTIYF. The V and J genes are TRBV10-3 and TRBJ1-3, with D unresolved. This CDR3 has 14 residues. V was clipped by 4 bases and J by 2 bases, with 9 bases between them. In germline, CDR1 is ENHRY, CDR2 SYGVKD.

This chain links TRBV5-1 with TRBJ1-5, with D unclear. The germline V gene encodes CDR1 SGHRS and CDR2 YFSETQ. Deletions cut 0 bases from V and 8 bases from J, with 15 bases between. The CDR3 runs 15 residues. CDR3 region: CASSLGQSLGEPQHF. The DNA for the CDR3 is TGCGCCAGCAGCTTGGGGCAGTCCCTTGGGGAGCCCCAGCATTTT.

The chain employs TRBV4-3 and TRBJ2-2, with 10 bases identical to TRBD2. This CDR3 has 18 residues. V shed 4 bases, J shed 3 bases, and the junction held 11 bases outside the gene matches. In germline, CDR1 is LGHNA, CDR2 YSLEER. CDR3 nucleotide sequence: TGCGCCAGCAGCCGTCAACTAGCGGGGTATGCGGACACCGGGGAGCTGTTTTTT. It is translated as CASSRQLAGYADTGELFF.

The gene calls are TRBV11-1 and TRBJ2-5, with D hard to call. The germline CDR1 and CDR2 sequences are SGHAT and FQDESV (reference sequence). The ends were cut back, 3 bases at V and 2 bases at J, with 10 bases in the middle. The CDR3 has 14 amino acids. DNA for the CDR3: TGTGCCAGCAGCTTCACTACTCAGCAAGAGACCCAGTACTTC. Translation: CASSFTTQQETQYF.

This clone occurred once. The chain recombines TRBV7-2 with TRBJ1-3; D is unresolved. V lost 0 bases to trimming and J lost 0 bases, with 12 bases between them. The CDR3 runs 17 residues. Germline values: CDR1 SGHTA, CDR2 FQGNSA. In DNA form, the CDR3 reads TGTGCCAGCAGCTTAGCGGGGAGCGGAGTCTCTGGAAACACCATATATTTT. Residues: CASSLAGSGVSGNTIYF.

Sample share makes this clone medium-sized. The sample has other DNA sequences that encode this CDR3 too. The chain links TRBV6-6 to TRBJ2-7; tentatively, D is TRBD1 (6 bases). Trimming pared 0 bases from V and 3 bases from J, leaving 9 bases between. CDR1 and CDR2 from the germline V gene are MNHNY and SVGAGI (reference sequence). The CDR3 loop spans 14 amino acids. This CDR3 is CASSYSQGRYEQYF. CDR3 bases: TGTGCCAGCAGTTACTCGCAGGGGCGCTACGAGCAGTACTTC.

The chain employs TRBV5-1 and TRBJ2-5; D remains ambiguous. The DNA end favors TRBJ2-7, so the J call may be wrong. The CDR3 is 14 amino acids. CDR1 and CDR2 (germline): SGHRS, YFSETQ. This CDR3 reads CASSLTPEIYEQYF. DNA for the CDR3: TGCGCCAGCAGCTTGACACCGGAGATTTACGAGCAGTACTTC.

The rearrangement uses TRBV19 and TRBJ1-1; TRBD1 matches at 7 bases. The V and J ends lost 5 bases and 4 bases, in that order; junction bases with no gene match: 7. The CDR3 sequence is 14 residues long. Per the germline V gene, CDR1 is LNHDA and CDR2 is SQIVND (reference sequence). The DNA of the CDR3 is TGTGCCAGTAGTTCACAGGGGCTGAGCACTGAAGCTTTCTTT. Encoded protein: CASSSQGLSTEAFF.

The rearrangement links TRBV5-1 to TRBJ2-3, with 11 bases aligning to TRBD2. The J segment lost 3 bases and the V segment lost 3 bases, leaving 3 bases of the junction unmatched. Germline V CDR1 and CDR2: SGHRS, YFSETQ. This CDR3 has 15 amino acids. CDR3 DNA: TGCGCCAGCAGCTCAACTAGCGGGGGAACAGATACGCAGTATTTT. As protein: CASSSTSGGTDTQYF.

Within the sample, this clone is medium-sized (0.01 to 0.1%). V usage is TRBV27 and J usage is TRBJ2-2; D is possibly TRBD1 (6 bases). The CDR3 runs to 16 residues. Germline lookup yields CDR1 MNHEY and CDR2 SMNVEV (reference sequence). The V end lost 6 bases, the J end lost 1 base, and 15 bases lay between the germline ends. Here the CDR3 reads CASRPYRVGNTGELFF. The CDR3 region has the DNA TGTGCCAGCAGGCCCTACAGGGTCGGGAACACCGGGGAGCTGTTTTTT.

The chain links TRBV5-1 to TRBJ2-7, with D tentatively TRBD1 (5 bases). The CDR3 has 14 residues. V gave up 1 base and J gave up 0 bases, with 8 bases separating them. Germline V CDR1 and CDR2: SGHRS, YFSETQ. The CDR3 DNA reads TGCGCCAGCAGCTTGAGCAGGGACTCCTACGAGCAGTACTTC. This sequence encodes CASSLSRDSYEQYF. Combining the CDR3 with reference TRBV5-1 and TRBJ2-7 gives the whole variable domain KAGVTQTPRYLIKTRGQQVTLSCSPISGHRSVSWYQQTPGQGLQFLFEYFSETQRNKGNFPGRFSGRQFSNSRSEMNVSTLELGDSALYLCASSLSRDSYEQYFGPGTRLTVT.

The chain combines TRBV11-3 with TRBJ1-1; D is unresolved. V lost 3 bases, J lost 6 bases, and 11 bases lay in between. The CDR3 consists of 13 residues. Germline lookup yields CDR1 SGHNT and CDR2 YENEEA. The CDR3 reads CASSFTQSAEAFF. The CDR3 nucleotides are TGTGCCAGCAGCTTTACACAGTCGGCTGAAGCTTTCTTT.

This clone was found once. V usage is TRBV18 and J usage is TRBJ1-5; no reliable D call. Trimming cost V 4 bases and J 0 bases, with 13 bases left between them. CDR3 length: 16 amino acids. Germline V gene data show CDR1 as KGHSH and CDR2 as LQKENI. CDR3 residues: CASSLRTDYSNQPQHF. The CDR3 bases are TGTGCCAGCTCACTCAGGACGGATTATAGCAATCAGCCCCAGCATTTT.

This clone was found a few times. V and J are TRBV10-2 and TRBJ2-7; maybe TRBD2 (5 bases). The CDR3 totals 14 residues. CDR1 is WSHSY and CDR2 is SAAADI in the germline V gene. V lost 3 bases and J lost 5, with 14 bases in between. The CDR3 DNA reads TGCGCCAGCAGTGATCCGGCTAGCTTCAACGAGCAGTACTTC. This encodes CASSDPASFNEQYF.

This clone was detected a few times. The chain uses TRBV10-1 and TRBJ1-1; 9 bases are a match to TRBD1. CDR1 and CDR2 (germline): WNHNN, SYGVQD (reference sequence). The CDR3 has 13 residues. V was pared by 7 bases and J by 5 bases, with 5 bases of the junction left unmatched. This chain's CDR3 is CASNGQGQTEAFF. DNA for the CDR3: TGCGCCAGCAACGGACAGGGGCAGACTGAAGCTTTCTTT.

This chain joins TRBV6-1 and TRBJ2-7, with D possibly called TRBD1 or TRBD2 (5 bases each). The CDR3 contains 12 residues. V gave up 5 bases and J gave up 8 bases, with 13 bases separating them. Germline V CDR1 and CDR2: MNHNS, SASEGT. CDR3 DNA: TGTGCCAGCAGTTTTCCTGAGGGGAAGCAGTACTTC. Translation gives CASSFPEGKQYF.

The V call is TRBV27, the J call TRBJ2-7; D perhaps matches TRBD1 (7 bases). In germline, CDR1 is MNHEY, CDR2 SMNVEV (reference sequence). The CDR3 contains 14 residues. V was cut by 2 bases and J by 3 bases, with 11 bases left in between. In DNA form, the CDR3 reads TGTGCCAGCAGTTTAGCAGGGGGGCTCTACGAGCAGTACTTC. It codes for CASSLAGGLYEQYF.

This clone was found once. V usage is TRBV28 and J usage is TRBJ2-1; the match to TRBD1 covers 7 bases. With V trimmed by 4 bases and J by 2 bases, 8 bases remained unmatched. The length of the CDR3 is 16 residues. CDR1 is MDHEN and CDR2 is SYDVKM in the germline V gene. The CDR3 spells CASSSIDRVPYNEQFF. CDR3 in DNA: TGTGCCAGCAGTTCCATAGACAGGGTCCCCTACAATGAGCAGTTCTTC.

The genes are TRBV19 and TRBJ2-7, with 12 bases identical to TRBD2. The CDR3 is 16 residues long. V was clipped by 5 bases and J by 5 bases; unmatched bases: 10. Germline CDR1 reads LNHDA; CDR2 reads SQIVND (reference sequence). This chain's CDR3 is CASSSHTSGRTDEQYF. The DNA for the CDR3 is TGTGCCAGTAGTTCCCACACTAGCGGGAGGACGGACGAGCAGTACTTC.

The DNA for the CDR3 is TGCGCCAGCAGCTTGGCCGGAGGGGCCCTGGTAATGAACACTGAAGCTTTCTTT. Translated, it gives CASSLAGGALVMNTEAFF. The rearrangement links TRBV5-1 to TRBJ1-1, with D possibly matching TRBD1 (5 bases). This CDR3 is built from 18 residues. CDR1 is SGHRS and CDR2 is YFSETQ in the germline V gene. With 0 bases removed from V and 0 bases from J, the gap between germline ends came to 18 bases.

This clone was picked up a small number of times. This chain uses TRBV5-8 with TRBJ1-1, with D perhaps TRBD1 (5 bases). From germline, CDR1 is SGHTS and CDR2 YDEGEE. Trimming removed 1 base at V and 7 bases at J, with 14 bases between. The CDR3 extends over 14 amino acids. DNA for the CDR3: TGTGCCAGCAGCTTGTCGAGGGGTCGTGATGAAGCTTTCTTT. It yields the protein CASSLSRGRDEAFF.

The chain couples TRBV7-9 to TRBJ1-4, with 7 bases identical to TRBD1. CDR1 SEHNR and CDR2 FQNEAQ come from the germline V gene (reference sequence). V was pared by 1 base and J by 6 bases, with 5 bases of the junction left unmatched. CDR3 length: 15 residues. The CDR3 DNA sequence: TGTGCCAGCAGCTTAGTTGGACAGGAGTATGAAAAACTGTTTTTT. Its protein is CASSLVGQEYEKLFF.

The table lists this clone with a few counts. J is TRBJ2-3 and V is TRBV25-1; D is possibly TRBD1 (6 bases). Germline CDR1 is MGHDK and CDR2 is SYGVNS. The CDR3 is 16 amino acids. V was pared by 3 bases and J by 2 bases, with 15 bases between. CDR3: CASSDLGDRPTDTQYF. CDR3 coding DNA: TGTGCCAGCAGTGATCTGGGAGACAGGCCCACAGATACGCAGTATTTT.

The chain is built from TRBV7-6 and TRBJ2-7, with 10 positions matching TRBD1. Per the germline V gene, CDR1 is SGHVS and CDR2 is FNYEAQ. The length of the CDR3 is 15 residues. V shed 5 bases and J 5 bases; nucleotides not matched to a gene: 9. The CDR3 coding sequence is TGTGCCAGCAGCCGGAGTGAGACAGGGGGCAACGAGCAGTACTTC. Encoded protein: CASSRSETGGNEQYF.